Presented here are 15 T cell receptor beta chains from one specimen sequenced in a study of CD8 T cells in ankylosing spondylitis. Regarding the study as a whole: Characteristic of ankylosing spondylitis blood, it appeared, was a TCR beta motif comprising several highly homologous variants.

TCRdb re-analysed the 5' RACE reads in MiXCR, keeping a single row per CDR3 protein. The sample lists more than 300,000 distinct CDR3 sequences; approximately 8.2% were seen once. The antigens of these receptors remain unknown. Sequencing was done on a sample of blood, either unsorted or a sorted T cell fraction (not recorded which). The receptors were gathered from a male donor with ankylosing spondylitis.

This clonotype was seen many times. The chain employs TRBV5-1 and TRBJ2-1, with a weak D call TRBD1 (5 bases). The V end was cut by 4 bases, the J end by 9 bases, with 17 bases between. In germline, CDR1 is SGHRS, CDR2 YFSETQ. CDR3 length equals 14 residues. In nucleotides, the CDR3 is TGCGCCAGCAGCCAGGGCCTGATTGTGAGTGAGCAGTTCTTC. The encoded protein is CASSQGLIVSEQFF.

This clonotype was observed many times. The CDR3 is CASSVDPSGNTGELFF. In nucleotides, the CDR3 is TGTGCCAGCAGCGTAGACCCTAGCGGGAACACCGGGGAGCTGTTTTTT. This rearrangement joins TRBV9 to TRBJ2-2, with 7 nucleotides matching TRBD2. In germline, CDR1 is SGDLS, CDR2 YYNGEE. The CDR3 contains 16 residues. With 0 bases clipped from V and 1 base from J, the junction kept 3 bases outside the gene matches.

The V call is TRBV18, the J call TRBJ2-7; D gene ambiguous. Germline CDR1 and CDR2: KGHSH and LQKENI. Trimming removed 1 base from V and 2 bases from J, with 6 bases in between. This CDR3 is built from 13 residues. CDR3 in amino acids: CASSPRSAYEQYF. The CDR3 bases are TGTGCCAGCTCACCACGCAGCGCCTACGAGCAGTACTTC.

V is TRBV19 and J is TRBJ1-5; D not resolved. Germline V gene data show CDR1 as LNHDA and CDR2 as SQIVND (reference sequence). Trimming shortened V by 7 bases and J by 7 bases, and 11 bases separated the two germline ends. The CDR3 is 12 residues long. This chain's CDR3 is CASKGPGQPQHF. CDR3 coding DNA: TGTGCCAGTAAAGGGCCGGGGCAGCCCCAGCATTTT.

This clonotype was found a few times. This chain links TRBV18 with TRBJ2-7; TRBD2 agrees at 8 bases. Germline CDR1 is KGHSH and CDR2 is LQKENI. The CDR3 consists of 14 residues. J gave up 3 bases and V 6 bases, and 7 bases lay outside the gene matches. The CDR3 protein is CASSIAGNYYEQYF. CDR3 in DNA: TGTGCCAGCTCGATAGCGGGGAACTACTACGAGCAGTACTTC. The complete variable domain, with remaining parts taken from reference TRBV18 and TRBJ2-7, reads NAGVMQNPRHLVRRRGQEARLRCSPMKGHSHVYWYRQLPEEGLKFMVYLQKENIIDESGMPKERFSAEFPKEGPSILRIQQVVRGDSAAYFCASSIAGNYYEQYFGPGTRLTVT.

This clonotype was picked up a small number of times. This chain joins TRBV5-1 and TRBJ1-1; no firm D call. This CDR3 is built from 14 residues. CDR1 is SGHRS and CDR2 is YFSETQ in the germline V gene. V was clipped by 7 bases and J by 3 bases, with 16 bases between them. CDR3 protein: CASHPASSDTEAFF. The DNA of the CDR3 is TGCGCCAGCCATCCCGCTAGCTCGGACACTGAAGCTTTCTTT.

This sequence joins TRBV29-1 and TRBJ2-2; D is uncertain. V was shortened by 3 bases and J by 0 bases, with 8 bases between the two germline ends. CDR3 size: 14 residues. CDR1 and CDR2 (germline): SQVTM, ANQGSEA. The DNA for the CDR3 is TGCAGCGTTGAGGGGAAAGCGAACACCGGGGAGCTGTTTTTT. Residues: CSVEGKANTGELFF.

This clonotype appeared a few times. The rearrangement uses TRBV5-1 and TRBJ2-5; 7 bases line up with TRBD2. Germline-derived CDR1 and CDR2 are SGHRS and YFSETQ. J gave up 2 bases and V 0 bases, and 10 bases lay outside the gene matches. This CDR3 has 17 amino acids. In DNA, the CDR3 is TGCGCCAGCAGCTTGGCCTTCGCGGGAGTGGAGCAAGAGACCCAGTACTTC. Encoded protein: CASSLAFAGVEQETQYF.

This clonotype occurred a few times. The genes are TRBV7-2 and TRBJ2-7; D possibly corresponds to TRBD1 (6 bases). Trimming left V 5 bases short and J 2 bases short, with 16 bases between. The CDR3 consists of 15 residues. Per germline, CDR1 SGHTA and CDR2 FQGNSA. DNA for the CDR3: TGTGCCAGCAGCCCTCTTGTAGGGGGAACCTACGAGCAGTACTTC. Translating gives CASSPLVGGTYEQYF.

The table lists this clonotype with a few counts. The J gene is TRBJ1-1, the V gene TRBV5-6; 10 nucleotides align to TRBD1. The germline gives CDR1 SGHDT, CDR2 YYEEEE. Trimming removed 3 bases from V and 4 bases from J; junction bases left unmatched: 6. The CDR3 totals 15 residues. The CDR3 loop is CASSWGQGSVTEAFF. The CDR3 DNA is TGTGCCAGCAGCTGGGGACAGGGGTCGGTCACTGAAGCTTTCTTT.

In its sample, this clonotype was seen a few times. V is TRBV12-3 or TRBV12-4 and J is TRBJ2-2, with D unclear. The CDR3 has 13 amino acids. The V end was cut by 1 base, the J end by 6 bases, with 6 bases between. CDR3 residues: CASSLGTPGELFF. CDR3 in DNA: TGTGCCAGCAGTTTAGGTACACCCGGGGAGCTGTTTTTT.

The table lists this clonotype with many counts. V gene TRBV29-1 combines with J gene TRBJ1-5; no definite D call. This CDR3 spans 13 amino acids. In germline, CDR1 is SQVTM, CDR2 ANQGSEA. V was cut by 5 bases and J by 1 base, with 9 bases left in between. CDR3 region: CSVLGGSNQPQHF. DNA of the CDR3: TGCAGCGTTCTGGGCGGAAGCAATCAGCCCCAGCATTTT.

This clonotype was counted a few times. The V call is TRBV20-1, the J call TRBJ1-5, with D perhaps matching TRBD1 (5 bases). Germline values: CDR1 DFQATT, CDR2 SNEGSKA (reference sequence). The CDR3 totals 15 residues. V shed 6 bases and J shed 4 bases, with 19 bases lying between them. The CDR3 nucleotides are TGCAGTGCGAATAACCCCGGGACCCCAAATCAGCCCCAGCATTTT. Protein product: CSANNPGTPNQPQHF.

The genes are TRBV11-3 and TRBJ2-7; no clear D gene. The V and J ends lost 0 bases and 4 bases respectively, with 10 bases between them. Germline V lookup: CDR1 SGHNT, CDR2 YENEEA. CDR3 length equals 14 residues. The CDR3 bases are TGTGCCAGCAGCTTAGAGGAGCGCAGTTACGAGCAGTACTTC. This encodes CASSLEERSYEQYF.

The rearrangement links TRBV5-1 to TRBJ1-3; D call uncertain. The CDR3 totals 16 residues. CDR1 and CDR2 (germline): SGHRS, YFSETQ. The V and J ends lost 0 bases and 0 bases respectively, with 10 bases between them. The CDR3 spells CASSLVPGGSGNTIYF. The CDR3 DNA sequence: TGCGCCAGCAGCTTGGTTCCGGGAGGCTCTGGAAACACCATATATTTT.